This TCR beta chain was obtained from a study of T cell responses to AZD1222 COVID-19 vaccine. Study-level points and caveats: There were mostly white British donors and more females than males, and clonal diversity was possibly underestimated. Nearly half of the spike-specific TCRs reportedly recognize variant regions that carry no mutations.

Remarks on this clone: The antigen is not known.

This CDR3 comprises 13 residues. The germline V and J ends were trimmed by 4 bases and 1 base, with 7 bases remaining between them. Germline CDR1 reads LNHDA; CDR2 reads SQIVND (reference sequence). Sequenced by immunoSEQ multiplex PCR; TCRdb stores in-frame clones only, minus some. The sample yields around 130,000 clones, 90% to 95% seen once. Material: peripheral blood, obtained on day 0 of AZD1222 vaccination. The chain has TRBV19 and TRBJ1-1; no definite D call. The sequence was collected from an adult in good health. The CDR3 region has the DNA TGTGCCAGTAGTACCTTACGGAACACTGAAGCTTTCTTT. It codes for CASSTLRNTEAFF. The full variable domain, completed using reference TRBV19 and TRBJ1-1, is DGGITQSPKYLFRKEGQNVTLSCEQNLNHDAMYWYRQDPGQGLRLIYYSQIVNDFQKGDIAEGYSVSREKKESFPLTVTSAQKNPTAFYLCASSTLRNTEAFFGQGTRLTVV.